The clone carrying this T cell receptor (beta chain) was recorded a few times. V lost 5 bases to trimming and J lost 3 bases; unmatched junction nucleotides: 7. CDR1 and CDR2 (germline): SNHLY, FYNNEI. This CDR3 contains 16 residues. The data belong to a study of blood T cell repertoires in COVID-19. The repertoire was sequenced with immunoSEQ multiplex PCR; TCRdb's copy has only in-frame clones and lacks some. The sample carries roughly 140,000 clones, around 86% recorded once. Material: PBMCs or T cells enriched from blood (not recorded which). This clonotype originated in a man aged 60-69 years who had recovered from COVID-19. This chain connects TRBV2 to TRBJ1-4; 9 nucleotides match TRBD1. In DNA form, the CDR3 reads TGTGCCAGCAGTAGAACCGGGACAGGGCCTAATGAAAAACTGTTTTTT. It is translated as CASSRTGTGPNEKLFF.